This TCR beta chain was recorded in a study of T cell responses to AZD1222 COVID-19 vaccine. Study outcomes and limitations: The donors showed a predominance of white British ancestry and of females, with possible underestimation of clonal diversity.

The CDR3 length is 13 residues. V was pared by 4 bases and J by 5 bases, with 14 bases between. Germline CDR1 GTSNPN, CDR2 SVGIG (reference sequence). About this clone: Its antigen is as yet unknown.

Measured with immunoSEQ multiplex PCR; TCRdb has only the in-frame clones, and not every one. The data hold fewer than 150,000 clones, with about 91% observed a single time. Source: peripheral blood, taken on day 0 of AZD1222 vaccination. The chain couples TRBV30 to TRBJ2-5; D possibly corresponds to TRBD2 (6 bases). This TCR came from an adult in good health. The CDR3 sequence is CAWTLASGETQYF. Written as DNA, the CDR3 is TGTGCCTGGACCCTAGCGAGTGGTGAGACCCAGTACTTC.